This TCR beta chain is from a study of T cell clonality in common variable immunodeficiency. Germline V gene lookup returns CDR1 DFQATT and CDR2 SNEGSKA (reference sequence). This CDR3 comprises 17 residues. V lost 3 bases to trimming and J lost 5 bases; unmatched junction nucleotides: 12. This clone was recorded many times. As yet, its antigen is unknown. The read ends 3 residues shy of where the CDR3 ends; the end is completed using the germline J gene. Method: immunoSEQ multiplex PCR; TCRdb's copy keeps in-frame clones and lacks some. Reported are 40,000 to 45,000 clones, none seen only once; the ten largest carry roughly 1.4%. The study, taken as a whole, reports: Fewer deletions and N-nucleotide insertions were reportedly seen in common variable immunodeficiency TCR beta sequences. CVID subjects had higher TCRbeta clonality than healthy controls, most marked in about a third.

The rearrangement joins TRBV20-1 to TRBJ2-1, with 11 bases matching TRBD2. The sequence was collected from a person between 18 and 75 years old in good health. Sequenced material: peripheral blood mononuclear cells. CDR3 DNA (partial): TGCAGTGCTAGTCTAGCGGGAGGCTCTTGGGTGGACAATGAG. It yields the protein CSASLAGGSWVDNE. The whole CDR3 sequence is CSASLAGGSWVDNEQFF.